One sample yielded the 32 T cell receptor beta chains listed below, sequenced in a study of T cells in Graves' hyperthyroidism and ophthalmopathy. From RNA transcripts, TCR beta CDR3 regions were amplified. HTBI primers were employed in a first-round RT-PCR of the TCR CDR3. TCRdb re-derived calls from the multiplex PCR reads in MiXCR, one entry per CDR3 protein. The table includes 300,000 or so distinct CDR3 sequences, over 15% detected once. Sequencing used blood. The receptors originated from an older woman with Graves' ophthalmopathy.

This clonotype was seen more than once but under ten times. The chain carries TRBV4-2 and TRBJ2-3; 9 nucleotides agree with TRBD1. V shed 0 bases and J 1 base; nucleotides not matched to a gene: 5. The CDR3 is 17 amino acids. The germline V gene has CDR1 LGHNA and CDR2 YNFKEQ. CDR3 sequence: CASSQETGGVGTDTQYF. The CDR3 nucleotides read TGTGCCAGCAGCCAAGAAACAGGGGGCGTTGGCACAGATACGCAGTATTTT.

This clonotype was counted between two and nine times. V usage is TRBV20-1 and J usage is TRBJ2-5; 7 bases are shared with TRBD2. V dropped 6 bases and J dropped 5; count of bases not matched to a gene: 15. Germline V gene lookup returns CDR1 DFQATT and CDR2 SNEGSKA (reference sequence). The CDR3 is made up of 15 amino acids. The CDR3, as DNA: TGCAGTGCGATCAGTGCGGGAGCGGTAAGGGAGACCCAGTACTTC. Protein product: CSAISAGAVRETQYF.

This clonotype was recorded at least ten times. The gene calls are TRBV4-3 and TRBJ2-1, with 7 bases lining up with TRBD2. Losses at the gene ends were 0 bases for V and 2 bases for J; bases not matched to a gene: 7. CDR1 LGHNA and CDR2 YSLEER come from the germline V gene. This CDR3 region has 17 residues. For the CDR3, the DNA is TGCGCCAGCAGCCAAGACCGGGCTAGCGGAGCCTACAATGAGCAGTTCTTC. Encoded protein: CASSQDRASGAYNEQFF.

In its sample, this clonotype was seen many times. The V gene is TRBV27, the J gene TRBJ1-5; D is unresolved. The CDR3 runs to 13 residues. In germline, CDR1 is MNHEY, CDR2 SMNVEV (reference sequence). V was cut by 3 bases and J by 7 bases, with 10 bases left in between. CDR3 nucleotide sequence: TGTGCCAGCAGTTTCAGGTCGGGGCAGCCCCAGCATTTT. Amino acid sequence: CASSFRSGQPQHF.

Many counts were recorded for this clonotype. The rearrangement joins TRBV3-1 to TRBJ2-2; no reliable D call. V was clipped by 5 bases and J by 5 bases, with 6 bases between them. The CDR3 spans 12 residues. In germline, CDR1 is LGHDT, CDR2 YNNKEL (reference sequence). CDR3 bases: TGTGCCAGCAGCACTAAAACCGGGGAGCTGTTTTTT. Its translation is CASSTKTGELFF.

The chain uses TRBV4-1 and TRBJ1-6; 7 positions match TRBD1. V was clipped by 2 bases and J by 6 bases; unmatched bases: 4. The CDR3 is 15 amino acids. CDR1 and CDR2 from the germline V gene are MGHRA and YSYEKL. CDR3 bases: TGCGCCAGCAGCCAACGGGACAGTGGTAATTCACCCCTCCACTTT. Encoded protein: CASSQRDSGNSPLHF.

This clonotype was seen many times. Here the CDR3 DNA reads TGTGCCAGCAGTTACATTGGCAATCAGCCCCAGCATTTT. Protein sequence: CASSYIGNQPQHF. The J gene is TRBJ1-5, the V gene TRBV6-2 or TRBV6-3, with D hard to call. Per germline, CDR1 MNHEY and CDR2 SVGEGT. Trimming pared 2 bases from V and 2 bases from J, leaving 4 bases between. This CDR3 has 13 amino acids.

This clonotype appeared many times. This sequence joins TRBV20-1 and TRBJ2-3, with 8 bases that match TRBD2. Germline values: CDR1 DFQATT, CDR2 SNEGSKA (reference sequence). V trimming: 6 bases; J trimming: 1 base; junction bases outside the gene matches: 12. This CDR3 comprises 16 residues. The CDR3 DNA follows: TGCAGTGCCCCCCCTCGGGGACTAGTGGGCACAGATACGCAGTATTTT. It translates to CSAPPRGLVGTDTQYF.

This clonotype was seen once. Being one base from a much bigger clone, this may be a read error. The chain has TRBV6-2 or TRBV6-3 and TRBJ1-1; D call uncertain. V was trimmed by 7 bases and J by 1 base, leaving 7 bases between them. This CDR3 has 12 amino acids. Per germline, CDR1 MNHEY and CDR2 SVGEGT. The chain's CDR3 is CASKITNTEAFF. CDR3 DNA: TGTGCCAGCAAGATAACGAACACTGAAGCTTTCTTT.

As to this clonotype: A much larger clone lies one base from this, so it may be a read error. This sequence joins TRBV6-9 and TRBJ1-1; a possible D gene is TRBD1 (5 bases). CDR3 length: 14 amino acids. Deletions cut 8 bases from V and 4 bases from J, with 17 bases between. Germline assignment: CDR1 MNHGY and CDR2 SVAAGI. The CDR3 sequence: CASGSPQGGTEAFF. As DNA, the CDR3 is TGTGCCAGCGGTTCGCCCCAGGGTGGCACTGAAGCTTTCTTT.

This clonotype was recorded at least ten times. In nucleotides, the CDR3 is TGTGCCAGCAGCCAAGATCAGGTCTACGAGCAGTACTTC. This translates into CASSQDQVYEQYF. The chain couples TRBV4-2 to TRBJ2-7, with no clear D. This CDR3 region has 13 residues. Germline V gene sequence: CDR1 LGHNA, CDR2 YNFKEQ. V lost 0 bases and J lost 3, with 6 bases in between.

This chain connects TRBV6-9 to TRBJ1-4, with a tentative D call TRBD1 (5 bases). V lost 3 bases and J lost 8, with 16 bases in between. Germline V lookup: CDR1 MNHGY, CDR2 SVAAGI. The CDR3 sequence is 15 residues long. CDR3 sequence: CASSYAGGYGEKLFF. In DNA form, the CDR3 reads TGTGCCAGCAGTTACGCGGGGGGATACGGAGAAAAACTGTTTTTT.

The table lists this clonotype with a few counts. The J gene is TRBJ1-1, the V gene TRBV10-3; D is uncertain. Trimming shortened V by 3 bases and J by 6 bases, and 17 bases separated the two germline ends. The length of the CDR3 is 15 residues. Germline V CDR1 and CDR2: ENHRY, SYGVKD. The CDR3 here is CAISDPRPRSPEAFF. CDR3 nucleotides: TGTGCCATCAGTGACCCACGACCGCGATCCCCTGAAGCTTTCTTT.

This clonotype appeared a few times. This rearrangement joins TRBV4-2 to TRBJ1-1; D is unclear. V dropped 0 bases and J dropped 2 bases, with 10 bases sitting between them. Germline CDR1 is LGHNA and CDR2 is YNFKEQ. The CDR3 consists of 15 residues. CDR3 DNA sequence: TGTGCCAGCAGCCAAGATTTAGCGACCAACACTGAAGCTTTCTTT. Protein product: CASSQDLATNTEAFF.

This clonotype was seen ten or more times. The chain joins TRBV3-1 to TRBJ1-5; D gene uncertain. The germline CDR1 and CDR2 sequences are LGHDT and YNNKEL (reference sequence). The length of the CDR3 is 14 residues. Trimming took 1 base from V and 9 from J, leaving 13 bases between them. The CDR3 DNA is TGTGCCAGCAGCCAAGTCACGGGTACTGGGCCCCAGCATTTT. Its translation is CASSQVTGTGPQHF.

At least ten counts were recorded for this clonotype. The chain combines TRBV12-3 or TRBV12-4 with TRBJ2-5, with 8 bases lining up with TRBD1. The CDR3 is 13 residues long. V lost 5 bases and J lost 5; bases outside the gene matches: 4. The CDR3 sequence: CASSNQGAETQYF. The DNA for the CDR3 is TGTGCCAGCAGTAATCAGGGGGCGGAGACCCAGTACTTC.

The table lists this clonotype with many counts. This chain uses TRBV28 with TRBJ2-2; D perhaps matches TRBD2 (6 bases). This CDR3 is 16 amino acids long. Germline V CDR1 and CDR2: MDHEN, SYDVKM. With 7 bases removed from V and 3 bases from J, the gap between germline ends came to 18 bases. CDR3 sequence (DNA): TGTGCCAGCACAACGGGAGATATGGTGTACACCGGGGAGCTGTTTTTT. The encoded protein is CASTTGDMVYTGELFF.

This clonotype came up a few times. The germline gene is not matched at one end of the junction; a read error may be the cause. The chain's CDR3 is CSARGAADVGTEAFF. CDR3 nucleotide sequence: TGCAGCGCTAGGGGGGCGGCCGATGTGGGCACTGAAGCTTTCTTT. The V gene is TRBV20-1, the J gene TRBJ1-1; maybe TRBD1 (6 bases). The germline V gene encodes CDR1 DFQATT and CDR2 SNEGSKA (reference sequence). The CDR3 length is 15 residues.

This clonotype was seen ten or more times. This CDR3 reads CASSTLGGVSSYEQYF. The CDR3 coding sequence is TGTGCCAGCAGTACCCTCGGGGGGGTTTCCTCCTACGAGCAGTACTTC. The gene calls are TRBV28 and TRBJ2-7; 8 positions match TRBD2. CDR3 size: 16 residues. After removal of 5 bases from V and 0 bases from J, the junction contained 9 bases not matched to a gene. Germline V gene data show CDR1 as MDHEN and CDR2 as SYDVKM.

This clonotype occurred a few times. This chain connects TRBV6-1 to TRBJ1-1; TRBD1 aligns across 7 bases. The CDR3 has 15 amino acids. In germline, CDR1 is MNHNS, CDR2 SASEGT. Losses at the gene ends were 5 bases for V and 1 base for J; bases not matched to a gene: 7. CDR3 DNA sequence: TGTGCCAGCAGTAAGACAGGGAGACAGAACACTGAAGCTTTCTTT. This translates into CASSKTGRQNTEAFF.

This clonotype was found a few times. V and J are TRBV11-2 and TRBJ1-1; D uncertain. Between the trimmed V and J ends, which lost 0 bases and 1 base, there was a span of 6 bases. The CDR3 contains 14 residues. Per germline, CDR1 SGHAT and CDR2 FQNNGV. The CDR3 loop is CASSLERRNTEAFF. The CDR3 region has the DNA TGTGCCAGCAGCTTAGAGAGGAGGAACACTGAAGCTTTCTTT.

This clonotype was recorded many times. The chain combines TRBV5-1 with TRBJ1-5; 8 nucleotides line up with TRBD1. The CDR3 sequence is 16 residues long. CDR1 SGHRS and CDR2 YFSETQ come from the germline V gene. Trimming took 4 bases from V and 2 from J; bases not matched to a gene: 8. Here the CDR3 DNA reads TGCGCCAGCAGCCCTCAGCCGGGACAGGGCAATCAGCCCCAGCATTTT. It encodes CASSPQPGQGNQPQHF.

As regards this clonotype: A much larger clone lies a single base off, so this may be a read error. V is TRBV19 and J is TRBJ2-2, with a possible D match to TRBD1 (6 bases). The CDR3 contains 13 residues. CDR1 and CDR2 from the germline V gene are LNHDA and SQIVND (reference sequence). The CDR3 region is CASSNREPGELVF. The CDR3 DNA is TGTGCCAGTAGTAACAGGGAGCCCGGGGAGCTGGTTTTT. The full variable domain, with the rest looked up from reference TRBV19 and TRBJ2-2, is DGGITQSPKYLFRKEGQNVTLSCEQNLNHDAMYWYRQDPGQGLRLIYYSQIVNDFQKGDIAEGYSVSREKKESFPLTVTSAQKNPTAFYLCASSNREPGELVFGEGSRLTVL.

This clonotype was observed at least ten times. The chain combines TRBV2 with TRBJ2-5, with no clear D. Per the germline V gene, CDR1 is SNHLY and CDR2 is FYNNEI. V lost 2 bases and J lost 2, with 9 bases in between. The CDR3 covers 14 residues. The CDR3 coding sequence is TGTGCCAGCAGTGAAATGTGGCCTCAAGAGACCCAGTACTTC. This gives the protein CASSEMWPQETQYF.

With respect to this clonotype: With a much larger clone just one base away, this may be a read error. The chain links TRBV2 to TRBJ1-3, with 9 bases aligning to TRBD1. The length of the CDR3 is 15 residues. Germline assignment: CDR1 SNHLY and CDR2 FYNNEI. The CDR3 sequence is CACSEQGANGNTIYF. In nucleotides, the CDR3 is TGTGCCTGCAGTGAACAGGGGGCGAATGGAAACACCATATATTTT.

J is TRBJ2-7 and V is TRBV6-2 or TRBV6-3, with 8 bases fitting TRBD2. The CDR3 has 18 amino acids. The germline V gene has CDR1 MNHEY and CDR2 SVGEGT. V gave up 3 bases and J gave up 3 bases; unmatched junction bases: 16. CDR3 DNA sequence: TGTGCCAGCAGTTATCTTAGCGGGAAGGTCCTCACCTTCTACGAGCAGTACTTC. It encodes CASSYLSGKVLTFYEQYF.

The chain links TRBV6-1 to TRBJ2-1; maybe TRBD1 (6 bases). In germline, CDR1 is MNHNS, CDR2 SASEGT. V lost 6 bases and J 4 bases, leaving 19 bases between the germline ends. CDR3 length: 16 amino acids. CDR3 nucleotide sequence: TGTGCCAGCAGCCCTGAAGTCAGACAGGCTTACAATGAGCAGTTCTTC. It is translated as CASSPEVRQAYNEQFF.

This clonotype was detected only a few times. The V call is TRBV20-1, the J call TRBJ1-4; tentative D call: TRBD1 (5 bases). The CDR3 is made up of 16 amino acids. Germline values: CDR1 DFQATT, CDR2 SNEGSKA (reference sequence). Trimming removed 3 bases at V and 7 bases at J, with 21 bases between. Here the CDR3 DNA reads TGCAGTGCTAGCGGGGGGGGGATGGGGCAGCTTGAAAAACTGTTTTTT. It yields the protein CSASGGGMGQLEKLFF.

The genes are TRBV19 and TRBJ2-7; maybe TRBD2 (6 bases). Germline lookup yields CDR1 LNHDA and CDR2 SQIVND (reference sequence). Trimming stripped 5 bases from V and 5 bases from J, with 16 bases between. This CDR3 comprises 14 residues. CDR3 bases: TGTGCCAGTAGTTTTACGGCGGAGGGCCACGAGCAGTACTTC. Amino acid sequence: CASSFTAEGHEQYF.

This chain joins TRBV28 and TRBJ2-7; 8 nucleotides line up with TRBD1. The J segment lost 0 bases and the V segment lost 3 bases, leaving 7 bases of the junction unmatched. There are 16 residues in the CDR3. Germline CDR1 is MDHEN and CDR2 is SYDVKM. CDR3 region: CASSFNAGTGSYEQYF. CDR3 coding DNA: TGTGCCAGCAGTTTCAATGCCGGGACAGGCTCCTACGAGCAGTACTTC.

The CDR3 loop is CASSQASASGRTDTQYF. The CDR3 coding sequence is TGTGCCAGCAGCCAAGCGTCGGCTAGCGGGCGCACAGATACGCAGTATTTT. This chain joins TRBV4-2 and TRBJ2-3; TRBD2 agrees at 8 bases. Per the germline V gene, CDR1 is LGHNA and CDR2 is YNFKEQ. The CDR3 is 17 residues long. The V gene end was trimmed by 1 base and the J gene end by 1 base; junction bases not matched to a gene: 7.

This clonotype has only a few counts. Compared with germline, one end of the junction differs, possibly owing to a read error. CDR3 in DNA: TGTGCTAGCAGCTTAGGGCCCGGGACGGCAGTCTCCGGGGAGCTGTTTTTT. This gives the protein CASSLGPGTAVSGELFF. This chain links TRBV7-7 with TRBJ2-2; D tentatively fits TRBD1 or TRBD2 (5 bases each). Germline CDR1 SSHAT, CDR2 FNYEAQ (reference sequence). The CDR3 has 17 residues.